Following are 32 T cell receptor beta chains from one sample sequenced in a study of blood T cells in healthy people across ages. Alongside a J-beta primer mix, a sample-barcoded 5' primer served in a second PCR lasting about 7 to 11 cycles. MiXCR, applied by TCRdb to the 5' RACE reads, yields one record per CDR3 protein. The table includes under 950,000 distinct CDR3 sequences, around a fifth detected once. The sample consisted of blood. These receptors were obtained from a man in his sixties or seventies in good health.

The J gene is TRBJ2-3, the V gene TRBV7-2; no firm D call. The CDR3 loop spans 14 amino acids. The ends were cut back, 6 bases at V and 0 bases at J, with 10 bases in the middle. From germline, CDR1 is SGHTA and CDR2 FQGNSA. This chain's CDR3 is CASSSRHSTDTQYF. In DNA, the CDR3 is TGTGCCAGCAGTTCCCGACACAGCACAGATACGCAGTATTTT.

V is TRBV6-1 and J is TRBJ2-4; D unclear. The CDR3 has 15 amino acids. V was trimmed by 6 bases and J by 0 bases, leaving 12 bases between them. CDR1 and CDR2 (germline): MNHNS, SASEGT. The CDR3 sequence is CASRGGQVAKNIQYF. CDR3 DNA sequence: TGTGCCAGCAGGGGTGGGCAAGTAGCCAAAAACATTCAGTACTTC.

The CDR3 nucleotides read TGTGCCAGCAGCTTTACTAGTGATTCGGCGAATGAGCAGTTCTTC. Protein sequence: CASSFTSDSANEQFF. The chain has TRBV5-5 and TRBJ2-1; possible D gene TRBD2, 5 bases. The V end was cut by 2 bases, the J end by 7 bases, with 16 bases between. CDR1 is SGHKS, CDR2 YYEKEE, per germline (reference sequence). This CDR3 comprises 15 residues.

Details on this clonotype: Lacking the conserved final phenylalanine or tryptophan, this CDR3 likely reflects a read error. The CDR3 reads CASTGQGVNTEAFL. The CDR3 DNA reads TGTGCCAGTACCGGACAGGGGGTGAACACTGAAGCTTTCCTT. V usage is TRBV19 and J usage is TRBJ1-1; 10 bases fit TRBD1. The CDR3 extends over 14 amino acids. Per the germline V gene, CDR1 is LNHDA and CDR2 is SQIVND (reference sequence). The ends lost 7 bases at V and 0 bases at J; junction bases unmatched: 2.

Remarks on this clonotype: A junction boundary mismatches the germline segment, possibly from a read error. The gene calls are TRBV7-6 and TRBJ2-3; no clear D gene. The germline gives CDR1 SGHVS, CDR2 FNYEAQ. The CDR3 is 13 amino acids. CDR3 nucleotides: TGTGCCAGCAGCCCGGACCCCACAGATACGCGGTATTTT. It encodes CASSPDPTDTRYF.

This clonotype was found a few times. The chain carries TRBV15 and TRBJ1-2; tentatively, D is TRBD1 (6 bases). Germline V CDR1 and CDR2: LNHNV, YYDKDF (reference sequence). V was cut by 1 base and J by 6 bases, with 18 bases left in between. The CDR3 loop spans 16 amino acids. DNA for the CDR3: TGTGCCACCAGCAGAGCCGGACAGCGACGCCTGGATGGCTACACCTTC. Amino acid sequence: CATSRAGQRRLDGYTF.

This clonotype has more than one count but fewer than ten. This sequence joins TRBV5-1 and TRBJ2-3, with D hard to call. Trimming cost V 0 bases and J 5 bases, with 13 bases left between them. The CDR3 consists of 15 residues. Germline V lookup: CDR1 SGHRS, CDR2 YFSETQ. DNA for the CDR3: TGCGCCAGCAGCTTGGGAACAGCCAAAGGAGATACGCAGTATTTT. It codes for CASSLGTAKGDTQYF.

This chain connects TRBV14 to TRBJ1-6; D remains unclear. The V end was cut by 1 base, the J end by 0 bases, with 10 bases between. This CDR3 spans 17 amino acids. The V gene's germline CDR1 is SGHDN and CDR2 FVKESK. In DNA, the CDR3 is TGTGCCAGCAGCCAAGGATTAGTAAGCTCCTATAATTCACCCCTCCACTTT. Translating gives CASSQGLVSSYNSPLHF.

The CDR3 protein is CASSLVKGHKDTQYF. For the CDR3, the DNA is TGTGCCAGCAGCTTAGTAAAGGGGCACAAGGATACGCAGTATTTT. The chain carries TRBV7-2 and TRBJ2-3; possible D gene TRBD1, 5 bases. The germline V and J ends were trimmed by 1 base and 6 bases, with 14 bases remaining between them. This CDR3 has 15 residues. Germline V CDR1 and CDR2: SGHTA, FQGNSA.

The chain combines TRBV29-1 with TRBJ2-7; D tentatively fits TRBD1 or TRBD2 (6 bases each). Trimming cost V 0 bases and J 0 bases, with 15 bases left between them. Germline V gene data show CDR1 as SQVTM and CDR2 as ANQGSEA. The CDR3 contains 16 residues. The CDR3 DNA is TGCAGCGTTGAAGACAAGGGGGGCCGCAGCTCCTACGAGCAGTACTTC. It yields the protein CSVEDKGGRSSYEQYF.

The CDR3 coding sequence is TGTGCCAGCAGTGCCGCGGGACAAACTAAAGAGACCCAGTACTTC. Translated: CASSAAGQTKETQYF. The chain is built from TRBV6-6 and TRBJ2-5, with D tentatively TRBD1 or TRBD2 (6 bases each). Germline-derived CDR1 and CDR2 are MNHNY and SVGAGI (reference sequence). The CDR3 runs to 15 residues. Trimming removed 5 bases at V and 3 bases at J, with 16 bases between.

In this sample, this clonotype turned up a few times. V and J are TRBV5-1 and TRBJ2-7; tentative D call: TRBD1 (6 bases). V was shortened by 3 bases and J by 5 bases, with 12 bases between the two germline ends. The CDR3 runs 13 residues. Germline V lookup: CDR1 SGHRS, CDR2 YFSETQ. The CDR3 DNA sequence: TGCGCCAGCAGCTACACAGGGATTAACGAGCAGTACTTC. Protein: CASSYTGINEQYF. The full variable domain, its missing parts supplied by reference TRBV5-1 and TRBJ2-7, is KAGVTQTPRYLIKTRGQQVTLSCSPISGHRSVSWYQQTPGQGLQFLFEYFSETQRNKGNFPGRFSGRQFSNSRSEMNVSTLELGDSALYLCASSYTGINEQYFGPGTRLTVT.

The J gene is TRBJ2-1, the V gene TRBV11-2; the D is unclear. This CDR3 is 18 amino acids long. From germline, CDR1 is SGHAT and CDR2 FQNNGV. V lost 2 bases and J lost 0, with 17 bases in between. CDR3 in amino acids: CASSLSPGLTSSYNEQFF. In DNA form, the CDR3 reads TGTGCCAGCAGCTTAAGTCCGGGCCTTACGAGCTCCTACAATGAGCAGTTCTTC. The full variable domain, rest sourced from reference TRBV11-2 and TRBJ2-1, is EAGVAQSPRYKIIEKRQSVAFWCNPISGHATLYWYQQILGQGPKLLIQFQNNGVVDDSQLPKDRFSAERLKGVDSTLKIQPAKLEDSAVYLCASSLSPGLTSSYNEQFFGPGTRLTVL.

This clonotype was seen only a few times. V is TRBV7-9 and J is TRBJ1-3; no firm D call. This CDR3 has 14 residues. Trimming removed 5 bases from V and 0 bases from J, with 8 bases in between. Germline loops: CDR1 SEHNR, CDR2 FQNEAQ (reference sequence). In DNA form, the CDR3 reads TGTGCCAGCAGCAGAGCTGGCTCTGGAAACACCATATATTTT. Its translation is CASSRAGSGNTIYF.

This chain uses TRBV27 with TRBJ2-3; 8 nucleotides match TRBD1. There are 15 residues in the CDR3. From germline, CDR1 is MNHEY and CDR2 SMNVEV (reference sequence). Germline trimming cut 9 bases from V and 2 bases from J; bases unmatched to any gene: 10. CDR3 in DNA: TGTGCCAGTACTTCGACAGGGGTCCACACAGATACGCAGTATTTT. The encoded protein is CASTSTGVHTDTQYF.

This chain connects TRBV7-9 to TRBJ2-6; possibly TRBD1 for D (5 bases). This CDR3 contains 12 residues. Germline CDR1 SEHNR, CDR2 FQNEAQ (reference sequence). V was cut by 10 bases and J by 4 bases, with 8 bases left in between. CDR3 nucleotide sequence: TGTGCCACCAGACAGGGGGCCAACGTCCTGACTTTC. Its translation is CATRQGANVLTF.

The rearrangement links TRBV4-2 to TRBJ2-1, with 11 positions matching TRBD2. The J call may be wrong; the DNA end is better matched by TRBJ2-5. From germline, CDR1 is LGHNA and CDR2 YNFKEQ. The CDR3 totals 15 residues. CDR3 sequence reads: CASSQGLAGSETQYF. CDR3 DNA sequence: TGTGCCAGCAGCCAAGGACTAGCGGGGTCTGAGACCCAGTACTTC.

CDR3: CATRARNSGANVLTF. The DNA for the CDR3 is TGTGCCACCAGAGCCCGGAATTCTGGGGCCAACGTCCTGACTTTC. The chain couples TRBV15 to TRBJ2-6; D not resolved. The ends were cut back, 6 bases at V and 1 base at J, with 10 bases in the middle. The CDR3 is 15 residues long. In germline, CDR1 is LNHNV, CDR2 YYDKDF (reference sequence).

The rearrangement uses TRBV20-1 and TRBJ2-1; D is possibly TRBD1 (6 bases). Trimming removed 3 bases from V and 4 bases from J, with 16 bases in between. This CDR3 is 15 amino acids long. CDR1 and CDR2 from the germline V gene are DFQATT and SNEGSKA (reference sequence). The chain's CDR3 is CSASTQGLRYNEQFF. The CDR3 DNA reads TGCAGTGCTAGTACACAGGGCTTGCGGTACAATGAGCAGTTCTTC.

The chain couples TRBV6-2 or TRBV6-3 to TRBJ1-2; D unresolved. CDR3 size: 12 residues. V was clipped by 2 bases and J by 4 bases, with 5 bases between them. CDR1 and CDR2 from the germline V gene are MNHEY and SVGEGT. The CDR3 is CASSYPSYGYTF. The CDR3 DNA is TGTGCCAGCAGTTACCCCAGCTATGGCTACACCTTC.

The genes are TRBV12-3 or TRBV12-4 and TRBJ2-7; perhaps TRBD1 as D (5 bases). The CDR3 spans 13 residues. Trimming took off 3 bases at V and 2 bases at J, with 8 bases between the two ends. The CDR3 is CASSFDSPYEQYF. The CDR3 region has the DNA TGTGCCAGCAGTTTTGACAGCCCCTACGAGCAGTACTTC.

This clonotype has a handful of counts. The chain couples TRBV24-1 to TRBJ1-2; no clear D gene. The germline V and J ends were trimmed by 3 bases and 1 base, with 11 bases remaining between them. The CDR3 sequence is 15 residues long. Germline V gene data show CDR1 as KGHDR and CDR2 as SFDVKD. The CDR3 sequence: CATSDPDGLNYGYTF. The CDR3 DNA is TGTGCCACCAGTGATCCGGACGGCCTTAACTATGGCTACACCTTC.

The chain links TRBV12-3 or TRBV12-4 to TRBJ1-5; no clear D. Trimming took 4 bases from V and 0 from J, leaving 7 bases between them. The CDR3 runs 14 residues. The CDR3 loop reads CASSYGYSNQPQHF. CDR3 coding DNA: TGTGCCAGCAGTTACGGGTATAGCAATCAGCCCCAGCATTTT.

This clonotype was observed a handful of times. V is TRBV7-2 and J is TRBJ1-4, with D uncertain. The V end lost 5 bases, the J end lost 3 bases, and 10 bases lay between the germline ends. The CDR3 runs 14 residues. Looked up from germline, CDR1 is SGHTA and CDR2 is FQGNSA. The CDR3 DNA sequence: TGTGCCAGCAGCAAAGGGTGGCCTAATGAAAAACTGTTTTTT. Protein product: CASSKGWPNEKLFF.

This sequence joins TRBV12-3 or TRBV12-4 and TRBJ2-3; D is possibly TRBD2 (5 bases). The CDR3 length is 15 residues. The V end was cut by 6 bases, the J end by 4 bases, with 17 bases between. This CDR3 reads CASSQSVRVSDTQYF. The CDR3 DNA is TGTGCCAGCAGCCAAAGCGTGCGGGTTTCAGATACGCAGTATTTT.

CDR3 protein: CSVSRGGTGGEKLFF. The CDR3 DNA is TGCAGCGTATCCCGAGGGGGGACAGGGGGCGAAAAACTGTTTTTT. J is TRBJ1-4 and V is TRBV29-1; 12 bases match TRBD1. This CDR3 has 15 residues. V was clipped by 6 bases and J by 8 bases; unmatched bases: 10. Germline V gene sequence: CDR1 SQVTM, CDR2 ANQGSEA.

This chain connects TRBV5-1 to TRBJ2-5; D unresolved. The J call may be wrong; the DNA end is better matched by TRBJ2-7. The germline V gene encodes CDR1 SGHRS and CDR2 YFSETQ. The CDR3 is 12 residues long. The CDR3 sequence is CASSFRRYEQYV. The CDR3 nucleotides read TGCGCCAGCAGCTTCCGCAGGTACGAGCAGTACGTC.

This clonotype was seen a handful of times. This sequence joins TRBV6-5 and TRBJ2-5; D tentatively reads TRBD1 or TRBD2 (5 bases each). The J call is uncertain, as TRBJ2-1 better fits the DNA end. CDR1 is MNHEY and CDR2 is SVGAGI in the germline V gene. CDR3 length: 14 amino acids. The CDR3 coding sequence is TGTGCCAGCAGTTACCCGGGACGGTACAATGAGCAGTTCTTC. Translation: CASSYPGRYNEQFF.

The chain uses TRBV19 and TRBJ2-6; no clear D. Trimming took 8 bases from V and 3 from J, leaving 8 bases between them. Germline CDR1 and CDR2: LNHDA and SQIVND (reference sequence). This CDR3 region has 13 residues. The CDR3 bases are TGTGCCAGTCTTCCTCGTGGGGCCAACGTCCTGACTTTC. Its translation is CASLPRGANVLTF. Combining the CDR3 with reference TRBV19 and TRBJ2-6 gives the whole variable domain DGGITQSPKYLFRKEGQNVTLSCEQNLNHDAMYWYRQDPGQGLRLIYYSQIVNDFQKGDIAEGYSVSREKKESFPLTVTSAQKNPTAFYLCASLPRGANVLTFGAGSRLTVL.

Only a few counts were recorded for this clonotype. This chain connects TRBV27 to TRBJ2-7, with TRBD1 identical over 7 bases. Germline lookup yields CDR1 MNHEY and CDR2 SMNVEV (reference sequence). The CDR3 length is 14 residues. V lost 6 bases to trimming and J lost 1 base; unmatched junction nucleotides: 6. The CDR3 DNA sequence: TGTGCCAGCAGGGACAGGCCCCTATCCTACGAGCAGTACTTC. It encodes CASRDRPLSYEQYF.

This clonotype was observed a few times. The genes are TRBV3-1 and TRBJ2-3; TRBD2 matches 10 bases. The CDR3 has 16 amino acids. Germline V gene lookup returns CDR1 LGHDT and CDR2 YNNKEL (reference sequence). V trimming: 1 base; J trimming: 1 base; junction bases outside the gene matches: 2. The CDR3, as DNA: TGTGCCAGCAGCCAAGGAGCGGGGGGGGGCACAGATACGCAGTATTTT. It translates to CASSQGAGGGTDTQYF.

The chain has TRBV11-2 and TRBJ2-1; 12 nucleotides align to TRBD2. This CDR3 has 17 amino acids. Germline CDR1 reads SGHAT; CDR2 reads FQNNGV. Unmatched junction bases numbered 7, after V lost 7 bases and J lost 0 bases. Here the CDR3 DNA reads TGTGCCAGCACCCGTACGACTAGCGGGAGCTCCTACAATGAGCAGTTCTTC. Its protein is CASTRTTSGSSYNEQFF.